This T cell receptor beta chain was captured by sequencing in a study of monozygotic twins with inflammatory bowel disease. Eight distinct reactions (per sample) were used to make the cDNA. With the 5' RACE reads reprocessed, TCRdb shows one record per CDR3 protein and no DNA. This sample's table reports fewer than 550,000 distinct CDR3 sequences. Turning to this clonotype: Its antigen is currently unknown.

Study outcomes and limitations: Support for a single strong signal or clonotype associated with IBD was absent.

Germline V gene sequence: CDR1 MNHEY, CDR2 SMNVEV (reference sequence). The length of the CDR3 is 15 residues. Sequenced input: blood. This sequence was found in a human donor with ulcerative colitis or Crohn's disease, or a healthy co-twin of an affected twin (not recorded which). The chain uses TRBV27 and TRBJ2-7. This CDR3 reads CASSFADLRSYEQYF.